This T cell receptor beta chain was observed in a study of cytomegalovirus exposure and HLA in healthy donors. General study findings and limits: A prior analysis recorded that most TCR beta V segments were productive about 87% or about 30% of the time.

The CDR3 extends over 12 amino acids. V lost 2 bases and J 7 bases, leaving 8 bases between the germline ends. Germline CDR1 and CDR2: KGHSH and LQKENI. Worth noting for this clone: Its antigen is as yet unknown.

Amplification used 60 Vbeta primers and 13 Jbeta primers. Sequenced by immunoSEQ multiplex PCR; TCRdb stores in-frame clones only, minus some. The table includes about 150,000 clones, about 60% detected once. The material sequenced was PBMCs. This TCR derives from a woman aged 55-75 years in good health and CMV-seropositive. The V and J genes are TRBV18 and TRBJ1-1, with a possible D match to TRBD1 (5 bases). The CDR3 region has the DNA TGTGCCAGCTCACCAAGAGACAGTGAAGCTTTCTTT. This sequence encodes CASSPRDSEAFF.